Sequencing of this T cell receptor beta chain was carried out in a study of blood T cell repertoires in COVID-19. V shed 5 bases and J shed 4 bases, with 9 bases lying between them. CDR3 length: 12 amino acids. Per germline, CDR1 MDHEN and CDR2 SYDVKM. Study processing details: Estimates of nucleated cell counts were drawn from the amplification of reference gene primers. Clones were read by immunoSEQ multiplex PCR, and TCRdb kept only the in-frame ones, dropping some. V and J calls and clone size come straight from that table; D and trimming were deduced from the DNA. The profile shows about 200,000 clones, approximately 91% of them singletons.

The sequence derives from a man aged 50 or older with COVID-19, enrolled during active disease. Sequences were obtained from peripheral blood. The chain uses TRBV28 and TRBJ2-7; D is uncertain. The CDR3 sequence is CASSPSAYEQYF. In nucleotides, the CDR3 is TGTGCCAGCAGTCCCTCCGCGTACGAGCAGTACTTC.